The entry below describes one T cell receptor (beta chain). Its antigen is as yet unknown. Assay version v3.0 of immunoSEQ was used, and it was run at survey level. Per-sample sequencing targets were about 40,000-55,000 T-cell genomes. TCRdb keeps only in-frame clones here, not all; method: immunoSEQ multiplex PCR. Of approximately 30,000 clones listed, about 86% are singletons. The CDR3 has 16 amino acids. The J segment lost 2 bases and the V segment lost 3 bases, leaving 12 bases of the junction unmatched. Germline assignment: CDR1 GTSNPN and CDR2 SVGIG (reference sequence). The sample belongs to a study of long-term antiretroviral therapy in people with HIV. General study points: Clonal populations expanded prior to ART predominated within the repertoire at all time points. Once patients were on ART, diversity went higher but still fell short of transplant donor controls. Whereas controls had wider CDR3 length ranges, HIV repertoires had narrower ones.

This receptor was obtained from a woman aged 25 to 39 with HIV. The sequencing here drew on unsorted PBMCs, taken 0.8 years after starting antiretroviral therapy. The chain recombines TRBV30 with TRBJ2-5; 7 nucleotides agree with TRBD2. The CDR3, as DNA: TGTGCCTGGAGATTGGAGGGCGGGGGAAAACAAGAGACCCAGTACTTC. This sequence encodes CAWRLEGGGKQETQYF.